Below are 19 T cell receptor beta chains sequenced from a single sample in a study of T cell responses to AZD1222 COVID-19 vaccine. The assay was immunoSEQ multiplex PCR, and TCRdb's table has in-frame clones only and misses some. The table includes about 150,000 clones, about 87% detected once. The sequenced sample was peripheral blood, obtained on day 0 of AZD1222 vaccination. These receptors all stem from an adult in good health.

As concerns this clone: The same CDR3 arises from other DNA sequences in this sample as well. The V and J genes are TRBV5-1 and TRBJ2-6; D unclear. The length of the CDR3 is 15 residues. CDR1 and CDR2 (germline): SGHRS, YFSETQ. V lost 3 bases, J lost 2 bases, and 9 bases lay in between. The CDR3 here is CASSYRTAGANVLTF. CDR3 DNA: TGCGCCAGCAGCTATAGGACGGCTGGGGCCAACGTCCTGACTTTC.

The CDR3 DNA is TGTGCCAGCAGCTTAGTAGGGCGGGAGAGCGGTGAGCAGTTCTTC. This codes for CASSLVGRESGEQFF. The genes are TRBV7-8 and TRBJ2-1, with TRBD2 matching over 7 bases. Germline loops: CDR1 SGHVS, CDR2 FQNEAQ. The length of the CDR3 is 15 residues. V lost 1 base and J lost 9; bases outside the gene matches: 9.

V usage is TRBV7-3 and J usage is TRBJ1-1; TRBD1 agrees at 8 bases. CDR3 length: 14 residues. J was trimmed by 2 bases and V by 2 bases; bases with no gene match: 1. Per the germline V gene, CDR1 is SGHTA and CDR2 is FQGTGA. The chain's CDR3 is CASSLGQGNTEAFF. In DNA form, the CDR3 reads TGTGCCAGCAGCTTAGGACAGGGCAACACTGAAGCTTTCTTT.

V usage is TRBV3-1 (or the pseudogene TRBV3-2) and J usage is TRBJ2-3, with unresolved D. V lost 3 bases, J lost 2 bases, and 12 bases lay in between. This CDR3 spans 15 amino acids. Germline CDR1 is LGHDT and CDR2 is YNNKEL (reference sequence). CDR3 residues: CASSHLGEPTDTQYF. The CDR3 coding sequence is TGTGCCAGCAGCCACCTAGGAGAACCCACAGATACGCAGTATTTT.

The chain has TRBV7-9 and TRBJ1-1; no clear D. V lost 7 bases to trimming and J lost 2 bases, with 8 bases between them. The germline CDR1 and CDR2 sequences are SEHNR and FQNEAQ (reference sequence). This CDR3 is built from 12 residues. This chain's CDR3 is CASTLHNTEAFF. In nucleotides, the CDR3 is TGTGCCAGCACCCTACATAACACTGAAGCTTTCTTT.

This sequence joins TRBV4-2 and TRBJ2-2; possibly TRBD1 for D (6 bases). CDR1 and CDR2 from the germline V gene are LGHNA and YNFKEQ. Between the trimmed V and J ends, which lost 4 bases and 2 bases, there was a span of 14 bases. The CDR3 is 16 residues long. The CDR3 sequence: CASSLTGTSNTGELFF. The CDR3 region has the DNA TGTGCCAGCAGCCTGACCGGGACATCCAACACCGGGGAGCTGTTTTTT.

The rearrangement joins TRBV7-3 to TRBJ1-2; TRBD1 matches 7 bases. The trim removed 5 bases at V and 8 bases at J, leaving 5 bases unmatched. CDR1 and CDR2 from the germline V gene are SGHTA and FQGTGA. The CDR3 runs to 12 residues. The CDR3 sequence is CASSMTGKGYTF. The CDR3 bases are TGTGCCAGCAGCATGACAGGGAAGGGCTACACCTTC. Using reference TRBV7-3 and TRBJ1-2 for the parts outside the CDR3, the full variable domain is GAGVSQTPSNKVTEKGKYVELRCDPISGHTALYWYRQSLGQGPEFLIYFQGTGAADDSGLPNDRFFAVRPEGSVSTLKIQRTERGDSAVYLCASSMTGKGYTFGSGTRLTVV.

This chain's CDR3 is CASSQTLGEKLFF. The CDR3 coding sequence is TGCGCCAGCAGTCAGACTCTCGGTGAAAAACTGTTTTTT. The V call is TRBV23-1, the J call TRBJ1-4; D not resolved. TRBV23-1 is flagged as an ORF with uncertain function. The CDR3 sequence is 13 residues long. Trimming took off 3 bases at V and 7 bases at J, with 9 bases between the two ends.

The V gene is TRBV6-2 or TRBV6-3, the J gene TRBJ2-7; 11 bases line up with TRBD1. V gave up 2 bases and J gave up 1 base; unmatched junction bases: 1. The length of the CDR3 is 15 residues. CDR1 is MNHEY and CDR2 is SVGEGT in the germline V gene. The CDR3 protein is CASSYGQGASYEQYF. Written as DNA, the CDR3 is TGTGCCAGCAGTTACGGACAGGGGGCGTCCTACGAGCAGTACTTC.

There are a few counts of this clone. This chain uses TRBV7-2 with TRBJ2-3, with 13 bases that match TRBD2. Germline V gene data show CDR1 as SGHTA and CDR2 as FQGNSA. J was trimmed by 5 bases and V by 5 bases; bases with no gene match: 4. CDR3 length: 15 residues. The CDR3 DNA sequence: TGTGCCAGCAGCACTAGCGGGAGGGCCTTAGATACGCAGTATTTT. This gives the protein CASSTSGRALDTQYF.

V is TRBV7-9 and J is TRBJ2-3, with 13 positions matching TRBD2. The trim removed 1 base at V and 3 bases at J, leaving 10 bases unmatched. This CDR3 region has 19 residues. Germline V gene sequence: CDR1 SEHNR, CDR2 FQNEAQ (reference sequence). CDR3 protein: CASSLVLPRTSGRTDTQYF. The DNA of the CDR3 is TGTGCCAGCAGCTTAGTCCTTCCCCGGACTAGCGGGAGAACAGATACGCAGTATTTT.

Here the CDR3 reads CASSVGAGEAYTF. The CDR3, as DNA: TGTGCCAGCAGCGTAGGGGCGGGGGAGGCCTACACCTTC. V gene TRBV9 combines with J gene TRBJ1-2; D may be TRBD1 (5 bases). From germline, CDR1 is SGDLS and CDR2 YYNGEE. Between the trimmed V and J ends, which lost 0 bases and 10 bases, there was a span of 13 bases. The CDR3 loop spans 13 amino acids.

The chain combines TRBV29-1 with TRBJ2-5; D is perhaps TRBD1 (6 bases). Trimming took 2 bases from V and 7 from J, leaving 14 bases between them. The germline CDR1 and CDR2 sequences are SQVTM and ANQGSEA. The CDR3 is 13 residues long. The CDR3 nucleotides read TGCAGCGTTGAACCGGGACAAAAGGGGACCCAGTACTTC. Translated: CSVEPGQKGTQYF.

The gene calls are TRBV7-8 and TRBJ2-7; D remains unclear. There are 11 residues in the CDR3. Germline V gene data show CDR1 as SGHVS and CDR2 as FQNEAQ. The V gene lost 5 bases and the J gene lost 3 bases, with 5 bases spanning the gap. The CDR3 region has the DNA TGTGCCAGCAGCCCCCTCTACGAGCAGTACTTC. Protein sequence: CASSPLYEQYF.

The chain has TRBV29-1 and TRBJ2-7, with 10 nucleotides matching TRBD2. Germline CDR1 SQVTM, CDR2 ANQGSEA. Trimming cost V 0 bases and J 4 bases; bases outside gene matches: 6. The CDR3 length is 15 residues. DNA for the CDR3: TGCAGCGTTGAAGACGGTAGCGGGAGGAGATACGAGCAGTACTTC. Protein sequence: CSVEDGSGRRYEQYF.

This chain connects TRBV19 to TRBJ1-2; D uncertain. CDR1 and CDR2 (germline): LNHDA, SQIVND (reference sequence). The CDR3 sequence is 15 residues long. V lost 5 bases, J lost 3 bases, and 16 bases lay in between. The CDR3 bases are TGTGCCAGTAGTGTCGGCAGAGCTAACCACTATGGCTACACCTTC. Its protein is CASSVGRANHYGYTF. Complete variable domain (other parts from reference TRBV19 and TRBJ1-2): DGGITQSPKYLFRKEGQNVTLSCEQNLNHDAMYWYRQDPGQGLRLIYYSQIVNDFQKGDIAEGYSVSREKKESFPLTVTSAQKNPTAFYLCASSVGRANHYGYTFGSGTRLTVV.

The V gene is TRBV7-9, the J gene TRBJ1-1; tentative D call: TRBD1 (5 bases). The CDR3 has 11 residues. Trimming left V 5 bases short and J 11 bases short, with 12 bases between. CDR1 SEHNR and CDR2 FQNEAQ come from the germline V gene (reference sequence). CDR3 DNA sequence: TGTGCCAGCAGCGACAGTGATGAGGCTTTCTTT. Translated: CASSDSDEAFF.

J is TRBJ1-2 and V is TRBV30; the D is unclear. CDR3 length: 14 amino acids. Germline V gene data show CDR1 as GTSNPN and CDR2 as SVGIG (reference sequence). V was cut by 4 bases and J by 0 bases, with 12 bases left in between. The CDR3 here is CAWKPSPANYGYTF. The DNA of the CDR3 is TGTGCCTGGAAACCCTCCCCGGCTAACTATGGCTACACCTTC.

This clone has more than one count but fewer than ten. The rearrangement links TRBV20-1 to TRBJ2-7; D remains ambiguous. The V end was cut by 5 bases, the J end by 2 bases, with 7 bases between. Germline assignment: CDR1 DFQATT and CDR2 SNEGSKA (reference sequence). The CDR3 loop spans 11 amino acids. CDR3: CSAPLTYEQYF. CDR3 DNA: TGCAGTGCTCCTCTAACCTACGAGCAGTACTTC.